This T cell receptor beta chain is drawn from a study of T cells in Graves' hyperthyroidism and ophthalmopathy (dated by TCRdb to about 2019). Regarding the complete study: Peripheral blood samples were taken at the time of initial diagnosis, prior to any treatment. The 100 or so discovery patients were divided at random into training and test sets in a 7:3 ratio. According to the paper, TCR Vbeta CDR3 sequencing was carried out on over 130 peripheral blood samples, which came from under 50 ophthalmopathy, roughly 75 hyperthyroidism and roughly 17 progressor patients. A discovery cohort of 95 to 100 patients, about 40 with Graves' ophthalmopathy and 55 to 60 with stable Graves' hyperthyroidism, was used to find distinguishing TCR V-J signatures. After blood sampling, hyperthyroidism patients were treated with methimazole at a starting dose of 30 mg daily, and ophthalmopathy patients were treated with high-dose intravenous methylprednisolone. An independent validation cohort of fewer than 20 hyperthyroidism patients and 15 or so patients who later progressed to ophthalmopathy tested prospective prediction of ophthalmopathy. The study also compared thyroid tissue and blood T-cell repertoires from more than five Graves' hyperthyroidism patients. Overall study outcomes, separate from this receptor: Most expanded thyroid clonotypes (frequency above 0.001) were also found in blood, which suggests that blood repertoires may mirror thyroid immune responses. No statistical method was used to fix the sample size in advance, and group allocation was not hidden from the investigators. During validation, the model predicted progression to ophthalmopathy a median of around 6 months ahead of onset, with around 71% sensitivity and under 85% specificity. Ophthalmopathy was separated from stable hyperthyroidism by a 13 V-J signature model, with just over 85% sensitivity and approximately 84% specificity obtained in cross-validation and 80%/75% obtained in testing.

Stable Graves' hyperthyroidism was defined as the absence of progression to ophthalmopathy over 18 months of follow-up. Hyperthyroidism patients were newly diagnosed, with disease duration under 2 months, and aged 18 to 65 years. Patients with uncontrolled infections, other autoimmune diseases, pregnancy or lactation were excluded. Diagnoses were established on the basis of clinical symptoms, serum thyroxine and TRAb, thyroid ultrasound, and orbital computed tomography. PBMCs were isolated from about 10 ml of fresh peripheral blood by Ficoll-Paque density gradient centrifugation. Trizol reagent was used to extract total RNA, and RNA quality was then checked on an Agilent 2100 Bioanalyzer. V is clipped by 1 base and J by 6 bases, and the sequence between their germline boundaries is 10 bases long. The CDR3 numbers 14 residues from cysteine through phenylalanine. Only the CDR3 DNA stays, 42 bases, in frame from base 1. The germline V gene supplies CDR1 MDHEN and CDR2 SYDVKM.

TCR beta CDR3 regions were amplified from RNA transcripts. A first-round RT-PCR of the TCR CDR3 used the HTBI primer set with the Qiagen OneStep RT-PCR kit. Libraries were constructed in a second round of multiplex PCR, after which size selection and purification were carried out. Libraries were sequenced paired-end with 100 bp reads on an Illumina HiSeq2000. In the original analysis: Raw data were processed with SOAPnuke, discarding reads with adapters, uncalled bases, mean Phred below 15, or no exact constant-primer or identifier match. COPE v1.2.5 was used to merge high-quality paired reads, and clonotypes were defined as unique nucleotide sequences. MiTCR v1.1 was used to align the clonotypes against IMGT TRBV, TRBD and TRBJ reference segments. The analysis included only V-J combinations with a frequency above 0.0001, which together covered 99% to 99.2% of the repertoires. The TCS score was defined as F50 (clonal expansion) divided by E x V (chaos), with BLOSUM62-based TCRdist calculated between CDR3 peptides within each V-J. Welch's t-statistics and random forest reduced fewer than 600 V-J features to 10 to 15, which were used in a naive Bayes classifier (R e1071). The public reads were run again by TCRdb, first through fastp at Q25 and then through MiXCR, and only productive beta chains were kept. Duplicate CDR3 protein sequences are folded into a single record with the most common DNA and genes. For this entry, the V and J calls and clone size follow TCRdb and not the study's own pipeline. The sample yields around 450,000 distinct CDR3 sequences; 15% to 18% were counted once. Of the sample, around 7% falls within the top ten clones.

This clonotype was picked up many times. The antigen it binds to is not known. No qualities accompany the bases; no much larger clone lies one base away. Specimen: blood. The receptor comes from a woman between 18 and 30 years old with Graves' hyperthyroidism. The chain links TRBV28 with TRBJ1-5; matching of 6 bases hints at TRBD1 as the D gene. The CDR3 corresponds to CASSLSGEIQPQHF. The nucleotide sequence reads TGTGCCAGCAGTTTATCAGGGGAGATTCAGCCCCAGCATTTT.